Included here is one T cell receptor (beta chain) sequence, with context. The sample holds many counts of this clonotype. What this receptor recognizes is not known. No clone much larger than this one lies a single base away; base qualities are absent. The reads were generated on an Illumina HiSeq 2500. Quantitative 5'-RACE with molecular barcodes was used to prepare TCR beta libraries. Regarding the original processing steps: Disease-linked TCR variants were identified with a new computational method built on a probabilistic model of VDJ rearrangement. In TCRdb, the public reads were trimmed at Q25 with fastp and aligned with MiXCR, with productive beta chains retained. CDR3 protein sequences are deduplicated, and each keeps its most common genes and DNA. TCRdb's processing, not the authors' own work, is the source of the V and J calls. The sample has about 240,000 distinct CDR3 sequences on record, about 10% of them singletons. About 6.8% of the sample rests with the top ten.

The data belong to a study of CD8 T cells in ankylosing spondylitis listed by TCRdb under 2017. About the full investigation: To find TCR variants linked to disease, the study profiled T cell receptor beta repertoires in ankylosing spondylitis patients and healthy donors. In total, the full study cohort was made up of 85 to 140 healthy donors and 25 ankylosing spondylitis patients. Samples of peripheral blood were taken, and for ankylosing spondylitis patients, synovial fluid was collected as well. What the study reported, not specific to this receptor: Significant enrichment of the disease-linked clones was reported in matched synovial fluid samples from ankylosing spondylitis patients. In peripheral blood, the disease-linked clones were found at relatively low frequencies and had a CD8+ phenotype. A TCR beta motif of eight highly homologous amino acid variants appeared characteristic of blood from ankylosing spondylitis patients. Some motif variants were previously reported in synovial fluid and blood of reactive arthritis patients, suggesting common disease-initiation mechanisms.

After removal of 6 bases from V and 2 bases from J, the junction retains 7 bases not matched to a gene. The cysteine opens and the phenylalanine closes a CDR3 of 15 amino acids. Just the 45-base CDR3 DNA is kept, in frame starting at base 1. CDR1 and CDR2 are read off the germline V gene as SGHVS and FNYEAQ. The sequenced material came from blood, either unsorted or a sorted T cell fraction (not recorded which). The receptor's source is a male donor with ankylosing spondylitis or in good health (not recorded which). The rearrangement joined TRBV7-6 to TRBJ2-3; 8 bases in the middle match TRBD2. This receptor has the CDR3 CASRTTSGNTDTQYF. The DNA sequence is TGTGCCAGCAGGACAACTAGCGGAAACACAGATACGCAGTATTTT. The reference TRBV7-6 and TRBJ2-3 proteins fill in what lies around the CDR3, so the full variable domain reads GAGVSQSPRYKVTKRGQDVALRCDPISGHVSLYWYRQALGQGPEFLTYFNYEAQQDKSGLPNDRFSAERPEGSISTLTIQRTEQRDSAMYRCASRTTSGNTDTQYFGPGTRLTVL.